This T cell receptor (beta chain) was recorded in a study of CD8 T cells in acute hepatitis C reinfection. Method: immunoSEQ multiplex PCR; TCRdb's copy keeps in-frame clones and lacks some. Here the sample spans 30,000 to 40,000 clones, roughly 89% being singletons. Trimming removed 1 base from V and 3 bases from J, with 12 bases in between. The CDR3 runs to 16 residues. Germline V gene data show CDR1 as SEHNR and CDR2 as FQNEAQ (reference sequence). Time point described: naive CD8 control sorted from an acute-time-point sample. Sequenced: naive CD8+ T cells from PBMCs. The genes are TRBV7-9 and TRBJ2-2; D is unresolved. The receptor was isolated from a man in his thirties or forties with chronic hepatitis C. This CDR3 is CASSLEGQVHTGELFF. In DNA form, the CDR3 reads TGTGCCAGCAGCTTAGAAGGGCAGGTACACACCGGGGAGCTGTTTTTT.